This is a list of T cell receptor beta chains from one sample in a study of shared clonotypes between healthy human individuals. Libraries were prepared by immunoSEQ multiplex PCR; TCRdb keeps only in-frame clonotypes and omits some of them. The table lists about 2 million clones, about 95% of them singletons. Sequenced input: naive CD4+ T cells sorted from blood. These receptors were obtained from a man aged 18 to 30 in good health. CDR3s include the opening cysteine and the closing phenylalanine or tryptophan. The order of the fields is D gene, clone size, V gene, J gene, CDR3 protein, CDR3 DNA. The D gene is left open where the match is weak. Clone sizes are given selectively: once, few, many, or a class where the clone is expanded.

d_call: TRBD2
clone_size: NA
v_call: TRBV5-1
j_call: TRBJ2-3
cdr3_aa: CASSLVLAGSTDTQYF
cdr3_nt: TGCGCCAGCAGCTTGGTTCTAGCGGGGAGCACAGATACGCAGTATTTT

d_call: TRBD2
clone_size: NA
v_call: TRBV6-5
j_call: TRBJ2-7
cdr3_aa: CASRPGTSFNEQYF
cdr3_nt: TGTGCCAGCAGGCCCGGGACTAGCTTCAACGAGCAGTACTTC

d_call: TRBD1
clone_size: NA
v_call: TRBV12-5
j_call: TRBJ1-1
cdr3_aa: CASGLGPTGNPEAFF
cdr3_nt: TGTGCTAGTGGTTTGGGCCCGACAGGGAATCCAGAAGCTTTCTTT

d_call: TRBD2
clone_size: NA
v_call: TRBV25-1
j_call: TRBJ2-1
cdr3_aa: CASSELGGGPNNEQFF
cdr3_nt: TGTGCCAGCAGTGAATTGGGCGGGGGGCCCAACAATGAGCAGTTCTTC

d_call: TRBD2
clone_size: NA
v_call: TRBV4-2
j_call: TRBJ2-7
cdr3_aa: CASSQDLGGSYEQYF
cdr3_nt: TGTGCCAGCAGCCAAGACCTCGGGGGGTCCTACGAGCAGTACTTC

d_call: NA
clone_size: NA
v_call: TRBV6-5
j_call: TRBJ1-2
cdr3_aa: CASRPWGENYGYTF
cdr3_nt: TGTGCCAGCAGGCCCTGGGGAGAGAACTATGGCTACACCTTC

d_call: NA
clone_size: NA
v_call: TRBV9
j_call: TRBJ1-4
cdr3_aa: CASSVAGLSNEKLFF
cdr3_nt: TGTGCCAGCAGCGTAGCAGGGCTTAGTAATGAAAAACTGTTTTTT

d_call: TRBD2
clone_size: NA
v_call: TRBV6-6
j_call: TRBJ2-7
cdr3_aa: CASSYTSGSYEQYF
cdr3_nt: TGTGCCAGCAGTTATACTAGCGGTTCCTACGAGCAGTACTTC

d_call: NA
clone_size: once
v_call: TRBV5-4
j_call: TRBJ2-7
cdr3_aa: CASSTDRHSYEQYF
cdr3_nt: TGTGCCAGCAGCACCGACAGGCACTCCTACGAGCAGTACTTC

d_call: TRBD2
clone_size: NA
v_call: TRBV4-3
j_call: TRBJ2-1
cdr3_aa: CASSLWTSGSLNEQFF
cdr3_nt: TGCGCCAGCAGCCTTTGGACTAGCGGGAGTCTCAATGAGCAGTTCTTC

d_call: NA
clone_size: NA
v_call: TRBV4-1
j_call: TRBJ1-6
cdr3_aa: CASSQDSQRTLIISPLHF
cdr3_nt: TGCGCCAGCAGCCAAGATAGTCAGAGGACGCTAATTATTTCACCCCTCCACTTT

d_call: NA
clone_size: NA
v_call: TRBV10-3
j_call: TRBJ1-4
cdr3_aa: CAISELQGREKLFF
cdr3_nt: TGTGCCATCAGTGAGTTACAGGGACGGGAAAAACTGTTTTTT

d_call: NA
clone_size: NA
v_call: TRBV27
j_call: TRBJ1-5
cdr3_aa: CASSLLGAGYQPQHF
cdr3_nt: TGTGCCAGCAGTTTACTTGGGGCTGGGTATCAGCCCCAGCATTTT

d_call: NA
clone_size: NA
v_call: TRBV2
j_call: TRBJ2-5
cdr3_aa: CASSPGGRGETQYF
cdr3_nt: TGTGCCAGCAGTCCCGGTGGACGCGGAGAGACCCAGTACTTC

d_call: NA
clone_size: NA
v_call: TRBV12-5
j_call: TRBJ2-7
cdr3_aa: CASGLVPLLEGNYEQYF
cdr3_nt: TGTGCTAGTGGTTTGGTACCCCTTTTGGAGGGAAACTACGAGCAGTACTTC

d_call: TRBD1
clone_size: once
v_call: TRBV11-2
j_call: TRBJ1-1
cdr3_aa: CASSLVQGRPEAFF
cdr3_nt: TGTGCCAGCAGCTTGGTACAGGGGAGGCCTGAAGCTTTCTTT

d_call: NA
clone_size: NA
v_call: TRBV15
j_call: TRBJ2-7
cdr3_aa: CATSRDVNYEQYF
cdr3_nt: TGTGCCACCAGCAGAGATGTAAACTACGAGCAGTACTTC